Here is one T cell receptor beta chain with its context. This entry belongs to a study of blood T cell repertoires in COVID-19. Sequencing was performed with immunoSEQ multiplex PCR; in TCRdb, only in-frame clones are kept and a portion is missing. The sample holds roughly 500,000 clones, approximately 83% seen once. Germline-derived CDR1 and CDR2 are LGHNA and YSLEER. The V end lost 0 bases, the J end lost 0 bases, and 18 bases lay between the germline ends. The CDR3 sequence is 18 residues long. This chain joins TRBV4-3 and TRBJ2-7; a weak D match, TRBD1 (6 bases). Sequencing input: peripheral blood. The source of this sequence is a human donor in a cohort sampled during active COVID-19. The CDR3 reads CASSQEVRTAFFSYEQYF. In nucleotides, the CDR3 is TGCGCCAGCAGCCAAGAAGTCCGGACAGCCTTTTTCTCCTACGAGCAGTACTTC.